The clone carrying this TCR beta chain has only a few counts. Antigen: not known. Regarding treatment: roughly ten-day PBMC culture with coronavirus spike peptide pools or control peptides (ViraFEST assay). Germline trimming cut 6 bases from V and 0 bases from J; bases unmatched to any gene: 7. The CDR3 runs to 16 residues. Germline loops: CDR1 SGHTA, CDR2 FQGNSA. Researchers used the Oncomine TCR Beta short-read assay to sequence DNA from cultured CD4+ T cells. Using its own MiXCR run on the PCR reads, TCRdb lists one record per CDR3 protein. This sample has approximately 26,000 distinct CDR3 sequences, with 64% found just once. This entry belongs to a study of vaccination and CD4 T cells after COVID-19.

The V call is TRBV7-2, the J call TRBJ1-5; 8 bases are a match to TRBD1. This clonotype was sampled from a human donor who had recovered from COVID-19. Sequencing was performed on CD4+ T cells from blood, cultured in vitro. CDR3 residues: CASSRQGPHSNQPQHF. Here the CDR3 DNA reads TGTGCCAGCAGTCGACAGGGGCCTCATAGCAATCAGCCCCAGCATTTT.